Below are 14 T cell receptor beta chains sequenced from a single sample in a study of technical replicates of blood from a handful of donors. The protocol was immunoSEQ multiplex PCR, while the TCRdb copy is restricted to in-frame clones and leaves out a portion. The sample has around 74,000 clones; around 85% are singletons. The sample consisted of PBMCs. These receptors all stem from a human donor in good health. Some clones in this sample may be carry-over from other donors' samples.

This chain joins TRBV29-1 and TRBJ2-3; 8 nucleotides line up with TRBD2. Germline trimming cut 6 bases from V and 0 bases from J; bases unmatched to any gene: 8. Looked up from germline, CDR1 is SQVTM and CDR2 is ANQGSEA. There are 15 residues in the CDR3. The CDR3 loop reads CSVSDVAGSTDTQYF. In nucleotides, the CDR3 is TGCAGCGTGTCGGACGTAGCGGGAAGCACAGATACGCAGTATTTT.

This rearrangement joins TRBV7-2 to TRBJ2-7; 10 positions match TRBD2. Germline CDR1 SGHTA, CDR2 FQGNSA. CDR3 length: 17 amino acids. J gave up 0 bases and V 1 base, and 6 bases lay outside the gene matches. The CDR3 DNA reads as TGTGCCAGCAGCTTAGTGGTTTCTAGCGGGGGCTCCTACGAGCAGTACTTC. This gives the protein CASSLVVSSGGSYEQYF.

This chain uses TRBV19 with TRBJ2-7; 8 bases are a match to TRBD2. In germline, CDR1 is LNHDA, CDR2 SQIVND (reference sequence). Trimming cost V 3 bases and J 2 bases; bases outside gene matches: 3. The CDR3 sequence is 14 residues long. CDR3 protein: CASSIVGGAYEQYF. DNA of the CDR3: TGTGCCAGTAGTATTGTCGGGGGGGCCTACGAGCAGTACTTC.

The CDR3 sequence is CASTPVRYGYTF. CDR3 coding DNA: TGTGCCAGCACCCCCGTCCGCTATGGCTACACCTTC. This sequence joins TRBV21-1 and TRBJ1-2. TRBV21-1 is noted as a pseudogene. CDR3 length: 12 residues.

The rearrangement joins TRBV29-1 to TRBJ2-1, with 8 bases aligning to TRBD2. CDR3 length: 14 amino acids. Germline V CDR1 and CDR2: SQVTM, ANQGSEA. Unmatched junction bases numbered 8, after V lost 4 bases and J lost 6 bases. DNA of the CDR3: TGCAGCGTTGGGGAGGGACTAGGTTTCAATGAGCAGTTCTTC. This codes for CSVGEGLGFNEQFF.

The chain has TRBV7-3 and TRBJ2-5; D is possibly TRBD1 (6 bases). Germline CDR1 and CDR2: SGHTA and FQGTGA. V was pared by 2 bases and J by 8 bases, with 15 bases between. The CDR3 consists of 14 residues. The CDR3 bases are TGTGCCAGCAGCTTAGTCGAGGGGGTGGGAACCCAGTACTTC. Translating it yields CASSLVEGVGTQYF.

This clone showed up just a few times. The chain is built from TRBV19 and TRBJ2-2, with 7 bases that match TRBD1. Per germline, CDR1 LNHDA and CDR2 SQIVND (reference sequence). This CDR3 is 16 amino acids long. V was clipped by 3 bases and J by 3 bases; unmatched bases: 7. The CDR3 here is CASSISRGMDTGELFF. The CDR3, as DNA: TGTGCCAGTAGTATCTCCAGGGGGATGGACACCGGGGAGCTGTTTTTT.

This chain uses TRBV5-6 with TRBJ2-5; 7 bases map to TRBD2. V was pared by 9 bases and J by 3 bases, with 11 bases of the junction left unmatched. Per germline, CDR1 SGHDT and CDR2 YYEEEE. This CDR3 is 14 amino acids long. The CDR3 DNA reads TGTGCCACCAAAACCTGGCGGGGGAAAGAGACCCAGTACTTC. Protein sequence: CATKTWRGKETQYF.

V usage is TRBV14 and J usage is TRBJ2-5, with 12 bases matching TRBD2. CDR3 length: 15 residues. The J segment lost 1 base and the V segment lost 3 bases, leaving 0 bases of the junction unmatched. Germline CDR1 reads SGHDN; CDR2 reads FVKESK. The CDR3 loop reads CASSQTSGGQETQYF. The CDR3 DNA sequence: TGTGCCAGCAGCCAGACTAGCGGGGGCCAAGAGACCCAGTACTTC.

On this clone: This CDR3 is also generated by other DNA sequences in the sample. The rearrangement uses TRBV5-4 and TRBJ2-7; maybe TRBD1 (5 bases). Trimming took 1 base from V and 2 from J, leaving 7 bases between them. There are 13 residues in the CDR3. Per germline, CDR1 SGHNT and CDR2 YYREEE (reference sequence). CDR3 residues: CASSLSGTYEQYF. The CDR3 DNA is TGTGCCAGCAGCTTGTCAGGGACCTACGAGCAGTACTTC.

The chain links TRBV4-1 to TRBJ1-4; TRBD1 matches 7 bases. CDR3 size: 15 residues. Germline V gene sequence: CDR1 MGHRA, CDR2 YSYEKL. V was pared by 4 bases and J by 5 bases, with 7 bases of the junction left unmatched. The CDR3 bases are TGCGCCAGCAGCCCGAGACAGGGAAAAAATGAAAAACTGTTTTTT. It yields the protein CASSPRQGKNEKLFF.

CDR3 DNA sequence: TGCGCCAGCAGCCCTAGCGGGTTAGGTCCAGATACGCAGTATTTT. It is translated as CASSPSGLGPDTQYF. The chain recombines TRBV4-1 with TRBJ2-3, with TRBD2 matching 8 bases. With V trimmed by 4 bases and J by 4 bases, 7 bases remained unmatched. Germline V gene lookup returns CDR1 MGHRA and CDR2 YSYEKL. The CDR3 contains 15 residues.

This clone was counted once. The rearrangement joins TRBV9 to TRBJ2-1, with 7 bases matching TRBD1. Germline V gene lookup returns CDR1 SGDLS and CDR2 YYNGEE. J gave up 1 base and V 3 bases, and 4 bases lay outside the gene matches. The length of the CDR3 is 15 residues. The CDR3 DNA is TGTGCCAGCAGCGCGGGACAGAGTTCCTACAATGAGCAGTTCTTC. Protein product: CASSAGQSSYNEQFF.

The V gene is TRBV27, the J gene TRBJ1-2, with unresolved D. This CDR3 contains 13 residues. Trimming removed 6 bases at V and 6 bases at J, with 14 bases between. Germline V lookup: CDR1 MNHEY, CDR2 SMNVEV (reference sequence). The CDR3: CASSRIDQNGYTF. CDR3 bases: TGTGCCAGCAGCAGGATTGACCAGAATGGCTACACCTTC.